A single sample gave rise to the 23 T cell receptor beta chains below, sequenced in a study of T-cell reconstitution after alpha-beta-depleted transplantation in children. Unique molecular identifiers were incorporated into the prepared TCRbeta library. TCRdb reprocessed the PCR reads with MiXCR, giving one entry per CDR3 protein. The table records around 360,000 distinct CDR3 sequences, under 13% of them present only once. Sequenced material: PBMCs from the stem cell graft donor, taken from the stem cell graft. The receptors originated from a human donor who donated a stem cell graft to a child with acute lymphoblastic leukemia.

This chain uses TRBV12-3 or TRBV12-4 with TRBJ1-5; TRBD1 is a possible D gene (6 bases). Trimming left V 6 bases short and J 7 bases short, with 13 bases between. The CDR3 has 13 residues. CDR3 DNA: TGTGCCAGCAGCATTGCAGGGGCCCAGCCCCAGCATTTT. Its translation: CASSIAGAQPQHF.

Concerning this clonotype itself: An end of the junction does not agree with germline; a read error may underlie this. For the CDR3, the DNA is TGTGCCTGCAGTCCGAGCCCAGCGATCGGGACAGGGGGCGTCAATGAGCAGTTCTTC. This sequence encodes CACSPSPAIGTGGVNEQFF. The chain uses TRBV6-4 and TRBJ2-1, with 12 bases aligning to TRBD1. Germline V lookup: CDR1 MRHNA, CDR2 SNTAGT. The CDR3 covers 19 residues.

The chain uses TRBV12-3 or TRBV12-4 and TRBJ2-1, with D possibly matching TRBD2 (6 bases). Trimming pared 1 base from V and 2 bases from J, leaving 6 bases between. This CDR3 region has 14 residues. The CDR3 is CASSLGLAYNEQFF. Here the CDR3 DNA reads TGTGCCAGCAGTTTAGGACTAGCCTACAATGAGCAGTTCTTC.

In this sample, this clonotype turned up a few times. The chain uses TRBV18 and TRBJ2-7, with TRBD2 as a possible D gene (6 bases). Trimming took off 11 bases at V and 1 base at J, with 21 bases between the two ends. Germline CDR1 is KGHSH and CDR2 is LQKENI. The CDR3 has 15 amino acids. For the CDR3, the DNA is TGTGCCGCCTCCGAGGGGCAGCTAGCGTCCTACGAGCAGTACTTC. Its translation: CAASEGQLASYEQYF.

This clonotype was counted only a few times. J is TRBJ1-4 and V is TRBV7-9, with D unresolved. Germline V CDR1 and CDR2: SEHNR, FQNEAQ (reference sequence). Trimming shortened V by 6 bases and J by 5 bases, and 19 bases separated the two germline ends. The CDR3 is 16 amino acids. The CDR3 loop reads CASRSPIFRGNEKLFF. Here the CDR3 DNA reads TGTGCCAGCAGATCCCCGATCTTCCGAGGGAATGAAAAACTGTTTTTT. The complete variable domain, with remaining parts taken from reference TRBV7-9 and TRBJ1-4, reads DTGVSQNPRHKITKRGQNVTFRCDPISEHNRLYWYRQTLGQGPEFLTYFQNEAQLEKSRLLSDRFSAERPKGSFSTLEIQRTEQGDSAMYLCASRSPIFRGNEKLFFGSGTQLSVL.

The CDR3 here is CATSRGQGIHEQYF. CDR3 nucleotide sequence: TGTGCCACTTCCCGTGGACAGGGTATCCACGAGCAGTACTTC. The rearrangement links TRBV7-9 to TRBJ2-7, with 8 nucleotides matching TRBD1. Germline V lookup: CDR1 SEHNR, CDR2 FQNEAQ (reference sequence). J lost 5 bases, V lost 10 bases, and 13 bases had no gene match. The CDR3 extends over 14 amino acids.

This clonotype occurred a few times. This chain connects TRBV3-1 to TRBJ1-5, with 9 bases aligning to TRBD1. Germline CDR1 is LGHDT and CDR2 is YNNKEL (reference sequence). The CDR3 totals 13 residues. Trimming removed 8 bases from V and 7 bases from J; junction bases left unmatched: 6. The DNA of the CDR3 is TGTGCCAGCGGAACAGGGGGCTACCAGCCCCAGCATTTT. As protein: CASGTGGYQPQHF. Supplemented by reference TRBV3-1 and TRBJ1-5, the full variable domain reads DTAVSQTPKYLVTQMGNDKSIKCEQNLGHDTMYWYKQDSKKFLKIMFSYNNKELIINETVPNRFSPKSPDKAHLNLHINSLELGDSAVYFCASGTGGYQPQHFGDGTRLSIL.

This clonotype was picked up a small number of times. This chain's CDR3 is CASTSAEGGETQYF. In DNA form, the CDR3 reads TGTGCCAGCACCTCGGCGGAAGGTGGAGAGACCCAGTACTTC. The chain uses TRBV12-3 or TRBV12-4 and TRBJ2-5; D unclear. The V end was cut by 7 bases, the J end by 4 bases, with 16 bases between. The CDR3 is 14 residues long.

This clonotype was observed at least ten times. This chain connects TRBV9 to TRBJ2-3; a weak D match, TRBD1 (5 bases). Germline V gives CDR1 SGDLS, CDR2 YYNGEE. The ends were cut back, 3 bases at V and 6 bases at J, with 8 bases in the middle. This CDR3 comprises 12 residues. The CDR3 region is CASSGGADTQYF. The CDR3 nucleotides read TGTGCCAGCAGCGGTGGGGCCGATACGCAGTATTTT.

The chain recombines TRBV6-5 with TRBJ1-6; D not resolved. The length of the CDR3 is 16 residues. The V and J ends lost 0 bases and 5 bases respectively, with 11 bases between them. Germline V gene sequence: CDR1 MNHEY, CDR2 SVGAGI. CDR3 in amino acids: CASSYSMNRNNSPLHF. The DNA for the CDR3 is TGTGCCAGCAGTTACTCGATGAACAGAAATAATTCACCCCTCCACTTT.

In this sample, this clonotype turned up a few times. The chain is built from TRBV28 and TRBJ1-4, with D possibly TRBD1 on 6 matching bases. V gave up 8 bases and J gave up 10 bases, with 20 bases separating them. The CDR3 consists of 14 residues. The germline V gene has CDR1 MDHEN and CDR2 SYDVKM. This chain's CDR3 is CASLEQGPAGKLFF. CDR3 DNA: TGTGCCAGCCTTGAACAGGGTCCTGCTGGAAAACTGTTTTTT.

This clonotype was seen a handful of times. The V call is TRBV11-1, the J call TRBJ2-1; TRBD1 matches 7 bases. V was pared by 5 bases and J by 0 bases, with 13 bases of the junction left unmatched. The CDR3 sequence is 18 residues long. Germline CDR1 reads SGHAT; CDR2 reads FQDESV (reference sequence). CDR3 coding DNA: TGTGCCAGCAGCCGGACAGGAGCCGCGATATCCTCCTACAATGAGCAGTTCTTC. It specifies CASSRTGAAISSYNEQFF.

The rearrangement joins TRBV5-1 to TRBJ1-1; D call uncertain. Trimming removed 4 bases at V and 7 bases at J, with 14 bases between. Germline lookup yields CDR1 SGHRS and CDR2 YFSETQ. The CDR3 is 13 amino acids. The CDR3 here is CASSPGPPGEAFF. CDR3 nucleotide sequence: TGCGCCAGCAGCCCAGGTCCACCTGGTGAAGCTTTCTTT.

Concerning this clonotype: The missing conserved phenylalanine or tryptophan at the end of this CDR3 makes a read error likely. The chain joins TRBV20-1 to TRBJ1-1, with D possibly matching TRBD1 (5 bases). The CDR3 length is 13 residues. Germline V gene data show CDR1 as DFQATT and CDR2 as SNEGSKA (reference sequence). Between the trimmed V and J ends, which lost 0 bases and 6 bases, there was a span of 11 bases. The CDR3 DNA is TGCAGTGCTAGAGAGACAGCCCAACCTGAAGCTTTCTTG. Amino acid sequence: CSARETAQPEAFL.

This clonotype has a handful of counts. J is TRBJ2-2 and V is TRBV28; 9 bases align to TRBD1. The germline V gene has CDR1 MDHEN and CDR2 SYDVKM. The J segment lost 4 bases and the V segment lost 9 bases, leaving 6 bases of the junction unmatched. The CDR3 contains 14 residues. The DNA of the CDR3 is TGTGCCAGTGGGGGGACAGGGACCACCGGGGAGCTGTTTTTT. Translation gives CASGGTGTTGELFF.

Ten or more counts support this clonotype. The V gene is TRBV20-1, the J gene TRBJ2-7; either TRBD1 or TRBD2 may fit D (5 bases each). Between the trimmed V and J ends, which lost 7 bases and 2 bases, there was a span of 15 bases. The CDR3 totals 13 residues. Looked up from germline, CDR1 is DFQATT and CDR2 is SNEGSKA (reference sequence). The CDR3 region is CSVAGTGAYEQYF. CDR3 sequence (DNA): TGCAGTGTCGCGGGTACAGGTGCCTACGAGCAGTACTTC.

This clonotype was detected only a few times. The chain carries TRBV28 and TRBJ1-4, with 8 bases fitting TRBD1. The CDR3 runs to 14 residues. Germline trimming cut 6 bases from V and 10 bases from J; bases unmatched to any gene: 10. Looked up from germline, CDR1 is MDHEN and CDR2 is SYDVKM. CDR3 protein: CASRMGQARGKLFF. Here the CDR3 DNA reads TGTGCCAGCAGGATGGGACAGGCGCGTGGAAAACTGTTTTTT.

The CDR3 sequence: CASSPGSRGDTIYF. The CDR3 DNA reads as TGCGCCAGCAGCCCGGGGTCTCGCGGGGACACCATATATTTT. The chain carries TRBV5-1 and TRBJ1-3; no clear D gene. V dropped 4 bases and J dropped 8 bases, with 16 bases sitting between them. Germline CDR1 is SGHRS and CDR2 is YFSETQ. The CDR3 runs to 14 residues.

This clonotype occurred many times. V usage is TRBV15 and J usage is TRBJ2-1; 9 bases agree with TRBD2. Losses at the gene ends were 4 bases for V and 0 bases for J; bases not matched to a gene: 10. Looked up from germline, CDR1 is LNHNV and CDR2 is YYDKDF (reference sequence). This CDR3 is built from 18 residues. Written as DNA, the CDR3 is TGTGCCACCAGCACTTATCGACTAGCGGCTCCCTCCTACAATGAGCAGTTCTTC. Its translation is CATSTYRLAAPSYNEQFF.

The V and J genes are TRBV5-1 and TRBJ1-1, with D unresolved. CDR1 and CDR2 (germline): SGHRS, YFSETQ. The CDR3 runs to 14 residues. Trimming took off 1 base at V and 4 bases at J, with 11 bases between the two ends. The CDR3 loop reads CASSLSPPGTEAFF. CDR3 coding DNA: TGCGCCAGCAGCTTGTCGCCCCCGGGCACTGAAGCTTTCTTT.

This clonotype was counted only a few times. The rearrangement joins TRBV7-2 to TRBJ2-1; the match to TRBD1 covers 7 bases. From germline, CDR1 is SGHTA and CDR2 FQGNSA. There are 17 residues in the CDR3. With 5 bases clipped from V and 6 bases from J, the junction kept 16 bases outside the gene matches. CDR3: CASSPPGQSYLINEQFF. CDR3 sequence (DNA): TGTGCCAGCAGCCCCCCGGGACAGAGCTACCTAATCAATGAGCAGTTCTTC.

A few counts support this clonotype. The chain carries TRBV19 and TRBJ1-5; the D is unclear. The CDR3 loop spans 12 amino acids. Germline V gene lookup returns CDR1 LNHDA and CDR2 SQIVND (reference sequence). The V gene lost 5 bases and the J gene lost 3 bases, with 5 bases spanning the gap. CDR3 sequence: CASSRTNQPQHF. Written as DNA, the CDR3 is TGTGCCAGTAGTCGGACCAATCAGCCCCAGCATTTT.

The chain recombines TRBV12-3 or TRBV12-4 with TRBJ2-5; TRBD2 might be the D (5 bases). This CDR3 contains 13 residues. Trimming cost V 6 bases and J 5 bases, with 13 bases left between them. The CDR3 loop reads CASSTGRGETQYF. CDR3 nucleotides: TGTGCCAGCAGCACCGGACGAGGGGAGACCCAGTACTTC.